This T cell receptor beta chain was recorded in a study of shared T cell receptors in the human thymus. Deletions cut 5 bases from V and 2 bases from J, with 19 bases between. The CDR3 is made up of 16 amino acids. The germline gives CDR1 MDHEN, CDR2 SYDVKM. Sequencing was performed with immunoSEQ multiplex PCR; in TCRdb, only in-frame clones are kept and a portion is missing. The profile shows 630,000 or so clones, more than 70% of them singletons. The same sample was also used in a study of human thymus T cells.

The chain couples TRBV28 to TRBJ2-7; D perhaps matches TRBD2 (6 bases). Sequencing input: thymocytes. This receptor was identified in a boy under three years old with a congenital heart defect. The CDR3 spells CASSGQYGGAPYEQYF. The CDR3 DNA follows: TGTGCCAGCAGTGGTCAGTACGGGGGAGCCCCCTACGAGCAGTACTTC.